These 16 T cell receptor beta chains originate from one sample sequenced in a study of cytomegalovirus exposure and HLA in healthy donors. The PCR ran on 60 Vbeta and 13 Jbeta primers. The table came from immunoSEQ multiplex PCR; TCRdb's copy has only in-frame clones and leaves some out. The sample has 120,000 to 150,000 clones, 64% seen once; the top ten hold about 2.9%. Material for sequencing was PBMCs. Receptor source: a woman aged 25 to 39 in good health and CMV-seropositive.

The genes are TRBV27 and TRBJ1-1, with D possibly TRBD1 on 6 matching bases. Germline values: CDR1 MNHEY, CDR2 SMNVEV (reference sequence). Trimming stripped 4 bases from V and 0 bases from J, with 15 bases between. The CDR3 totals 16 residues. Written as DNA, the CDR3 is TGTGCCAGCAGTTCGACCCTCGGACAGATGAACACTGAAGCTTTCTTT. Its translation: CASSSTLGQMNTEAFF.

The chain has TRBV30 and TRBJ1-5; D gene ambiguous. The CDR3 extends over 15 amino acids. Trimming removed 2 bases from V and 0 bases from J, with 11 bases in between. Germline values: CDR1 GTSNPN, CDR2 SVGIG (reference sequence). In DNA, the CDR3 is TGTGCCTGGAGTAGAGGGAGGTATAGCAATCAGCCCCAGCATTTT. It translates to CAWSRGRYSNQPQHF.

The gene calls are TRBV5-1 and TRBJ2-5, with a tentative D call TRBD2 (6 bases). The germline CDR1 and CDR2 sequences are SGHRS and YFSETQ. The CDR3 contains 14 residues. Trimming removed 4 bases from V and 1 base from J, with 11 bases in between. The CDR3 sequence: CASSQGDFQETQYF. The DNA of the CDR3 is TGCGCCAGCAGCCAAGGGGACTTCCAAGAGACCCAGTACTTC.

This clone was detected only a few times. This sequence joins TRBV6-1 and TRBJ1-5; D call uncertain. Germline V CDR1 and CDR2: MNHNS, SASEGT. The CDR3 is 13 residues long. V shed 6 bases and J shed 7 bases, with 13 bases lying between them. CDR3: CASRELQGQPQHF. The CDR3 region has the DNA TGTGCCAGCAGGGAGTTGCAAGGACAGCCCCAGCATTTT.

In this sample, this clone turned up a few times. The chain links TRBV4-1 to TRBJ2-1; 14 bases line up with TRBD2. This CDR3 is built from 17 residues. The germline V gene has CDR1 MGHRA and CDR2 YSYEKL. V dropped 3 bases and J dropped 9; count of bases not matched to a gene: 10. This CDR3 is CASSQSGLAGGSGEQFF. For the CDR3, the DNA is TGCGCCAGCAGCCAGTCCGGACTAGCGGGAGGCTCCGGTGAGCAGTTCTTC.

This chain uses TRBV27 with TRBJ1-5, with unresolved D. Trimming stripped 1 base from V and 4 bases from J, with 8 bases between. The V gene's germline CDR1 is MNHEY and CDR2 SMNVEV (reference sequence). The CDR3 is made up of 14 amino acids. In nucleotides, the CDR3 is TGTGCCAGCAGTTTATTTCTCGGGAATCAGCCCCAGCATTTT. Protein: CASSLFLGNQPQHF.

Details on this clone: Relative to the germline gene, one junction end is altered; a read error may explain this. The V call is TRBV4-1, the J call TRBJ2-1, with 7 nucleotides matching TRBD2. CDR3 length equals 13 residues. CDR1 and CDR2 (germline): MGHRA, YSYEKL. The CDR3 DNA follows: TGCGCCAGCAGCCAACCAACCACGGGAGGTCAAATCTTC. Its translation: CASSQPTTGGQIF.

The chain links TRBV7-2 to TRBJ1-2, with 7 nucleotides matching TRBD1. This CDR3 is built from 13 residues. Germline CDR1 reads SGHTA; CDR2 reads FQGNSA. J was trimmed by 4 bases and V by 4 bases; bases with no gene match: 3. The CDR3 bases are TGTGCCAGCAGCTACACAGGGGCCTATGGCTACACCTTC. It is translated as CASSYTGAYGYTF.

CDR3: CASSQEPGQSYEQYF. CDR3 DNA: TGCGCCAGCAGCCAGGAACCCGGACAGTCCTACGAGCAGTACTTC. The chain employs TRBV4-1 and TRBJ2-7; D perhaps matches TRBD1 (6 bases). This CDR3 has 15 amino acids. The V gene's germline CDR1 is MGHRA and CDR2 YSYEKL. Deletions cut 3 bases from V and 1 base from J, with 13 bases between.

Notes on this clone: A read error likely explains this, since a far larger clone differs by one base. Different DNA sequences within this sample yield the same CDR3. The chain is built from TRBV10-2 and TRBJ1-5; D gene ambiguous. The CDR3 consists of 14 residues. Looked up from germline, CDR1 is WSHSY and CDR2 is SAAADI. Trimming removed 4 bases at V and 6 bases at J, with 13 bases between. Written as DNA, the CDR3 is TGCGCCAGCAGTGTTGCAGTGGCCAGTCAGCCCCAGCATTTT. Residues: CASSVAVASQPQHF.

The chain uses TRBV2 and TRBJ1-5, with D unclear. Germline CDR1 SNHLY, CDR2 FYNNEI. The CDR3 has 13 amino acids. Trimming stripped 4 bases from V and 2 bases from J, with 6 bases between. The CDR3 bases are TGTGCCAGCAGTGGCAGCGGCAATCAGCCCCAGCATTTT. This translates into CASSGSGNQPQHF.

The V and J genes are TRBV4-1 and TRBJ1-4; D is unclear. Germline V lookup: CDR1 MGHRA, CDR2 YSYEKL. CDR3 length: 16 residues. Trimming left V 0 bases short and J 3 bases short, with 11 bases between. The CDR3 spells CASSQEAAYANEKLFF. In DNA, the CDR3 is TGCGCCAGCAGCCAAGAGGCGGCCTACGCTAATGAAAAACTGTTTTTT.

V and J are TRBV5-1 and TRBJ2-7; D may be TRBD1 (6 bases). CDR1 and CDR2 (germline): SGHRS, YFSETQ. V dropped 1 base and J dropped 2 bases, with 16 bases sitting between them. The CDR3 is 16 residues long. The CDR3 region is CASSLMSRDITYEQYF. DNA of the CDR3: TGCGCCAGCAGCTTGATGTCTCGGGACATAACCTACGAGCAGTACTTC.

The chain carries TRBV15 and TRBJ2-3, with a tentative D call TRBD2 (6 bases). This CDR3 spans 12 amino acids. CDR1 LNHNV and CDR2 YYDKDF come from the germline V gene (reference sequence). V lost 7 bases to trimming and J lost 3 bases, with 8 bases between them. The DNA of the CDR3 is TGTGCCACCACGGGGGAAACAGATACGCAGTATTTT. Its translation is CATTGETDTQYF.

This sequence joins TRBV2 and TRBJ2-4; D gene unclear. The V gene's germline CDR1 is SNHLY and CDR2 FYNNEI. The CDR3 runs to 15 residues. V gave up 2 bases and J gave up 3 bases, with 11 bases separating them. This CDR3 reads CASSEKILIKNIQYF. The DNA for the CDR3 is TGTGCCAGCAGTGAAAAGATCCTAATCAAAAACATTCAGTACTTC.

The CDR3 DNA sequence: TGTGCCAGCAGCAAACGCCCAGGACAGGGCTTAAATGGCTACACCTTC. It yields the protein CASSKRPGQGLNGYTF. This sequence joins TRBV7-2 and TRBJ1-2; TRBD1 aligns across 8 bases. The ends lost 5 bases at V and 6 bases at J; junction bases unmatched: 14. Germline-derived CDR1 and CDR2 are SGHTA and FQGNSA. The CDR3 runs to 16 residues.